The 28 T cell receptor beta chains listed next were all sequenced from one sample in a study of spatial heterogeneity in lung cancer. Specified time point: sample taken at primary tumor resection. From tumor, nontumor lung or frozen PBMC, whole RNA was taken unsorted for sequencing. TCRdb re-called the 5' RACE reads with MiXCR, one entry per CDR3 protein. Here the sample spans tens of thousands of distinct CDR3 sequences, approximately 20% being singletons. The specimen was PBMCs, collected at surgery. The receptors come from a male donor with early-stage non-small cell lung cancer.

The chain is built from TRBV12-3 or TRBV12-4 and TRBJ1-5; D is possibly TRBD1 (6 bases). V was pared by 8 bases and J by 3 bases, with 17 bases between. CDR3 length: 15 residues. The CDR3 is CASGSQGLVNQPQHF. The CDR3 nucleotides read TGTGCCAGCGGTAGTCAGGGGTTGGTCAATCAGCCCCAGCATTTT.

This chain uses TRBV11-2 with TRBJ1-1; TRBD1 might be the D (6 bases). CDR1 and CDR2 (germline): SGHAT, FQNNGV. Between the trimmed V and J ends, which lost 3 bases and 0 bases, there was a span of 17 bases. This CDR3 has 17 amino acids. The CDR3, as DNA: TGTGCCAGCAGCTTGTTTGGTATTGGACAGTTGAACACTGAAGCTTTCTTT. Protein product: CASSLFGIGQLNTEAFF.

This clonotype was counted a single time. The V gene is TRBV29-1, the J gene TRBJ2-3, with D possibly TRBD2 on 6 matching bases. The CDR3 has 11 residues. Germline loops: CDR1 SQVTM, CDR2 ANQGSEA. Trimming removed 7 bases at V and 6 bases at J, with 11 bases between. The DNA for the CDR3 is TGCAGCGCACGGACTATCGATACGCAGTATTTT. Residues: CSARTIDTQYF.

The chain has TRBV5-1 and TRBJ2-3; possibly TRBD1 for D (5 bases). CDR1 and CDR2 (germline): SGHRS, YFSETQ. V lost 5 bases, J lost 0 bases, and 19 bases lay in between. This CDR3 has 17 amino acids. Here the CDR3 reads CASSYSTGLSSTDTQYF. The CDR3 DNA follows: TGCGCCAGCAGTTATAGTACAGGATTATCTAGCACAGATACGCAGTATTTT. Variable domain in full (rest from reference TRBV5-1 and TRBJ2-3): KAGVTQTPRYLIKTRGQQVTLSCSPISGHRSVSWYQQTPGQGLQFLFEYFSETQRNKGNFPGRFSGRQFSNSRSEMNVSTLELGDSALYLCASSYSTGLSSTDTQYFGPGTRLTVL.

The chain is built from TRBV7-2 and TRBJ2-7; a weak D match, TRBD2 (5 bases). The CDR3 has 13 residues. The germline gives CDR1 SGHTA, CDR2 FQGNSA. Trimming removed 5 bases at V and 6 bases at J, with 14 bases between. CDR3 amino acids: CASSLDARGEQYF. CDR3 coding DNA: TGTGCCAGCAGCCTCGATGCCCGGGGCGAGCAGTACTTC.

The chain employs TRBV27 and TRBJ1-5; 8 nucleotides line up with TRBD1. CDR3 size: 14 residues. The J segment lost 9 bases and the V segment lost 6 bases, leaving 10 bases of the junction unmatched. Germline V gene sequence: CDR1 MNHEY, CDR2 SMNVEV (reference sequence). Here the CDR3 reads CASRRTGPPGPQHF. The CDR3 DNA reads TGTGCCAGCAGAAGGACAGGGCCGCCTGGGCCCCAGCATTTT.

This rearrangement joins TRBV5-1 to TRBJ2-5, with D possibly TRBD2 on 5 matching bases. Deletions cut 0 bases from V and 5 bases from J, with 11 bases between. The CDR3 has 14 amino acids. The V gene's germline CDR1 is SGHRS and CDR2 YFSETQ. CDR3 amino acids: CASSLATRDETQYF. CDR3 DNA sequence: TGCGCCAGCAGCTTGGCCACGAGGGATGAGACCCAGTACTTC.

At least ten counts were recorded for this clonotype. This rearrangement joins TRBV12-3 or TRBV12-4 to TRBJ2-3; a weak D match, TRBD2 (5 bases). Deletions cut 5 bases from V and 5 bases from J, with 14 bases between. The CDR3 sequence is 14 residues long. The CDR3 loop is CASSTLGVRDTQYF. In DNA form, the CDR3 reads TGTGCCAGCAGTACCCTCGGGGTTAGAGATACGCAGTATTTT.

This clonotype was seen ten or more times. This sequence joins TRBV27 and TRBJ1-1, with D unresolved. The CDR3 runs 14 residues. CDR1 is MNHEY and CDR2 is SMNVEV in the germline V gene (reference sequence). V was cut by 2 bases and J by 5 bases, with 12 bases left in between. CDR3 region: CASSLDLRLTEAFF. The CDR3 DNA follows: TGTGCCAGCAGTTTAGACTTGAGGTTAACTGAAGCTTTCTTT.

This clonotype was detected only a few times. This sequence joins TRBV24-1 and TRBJ2-3; D could derive from TRBD1 or TRBD2 (5 bases each). This CDR3 is built from 14 residues. Germline values: CDR1 KGHDR, CDR2 SFDVKD. V lost 2 bases, J lost 10 bases, and 15 bases lay in between. CDR3 bases: TGTGCCACCAGTGATTCCACAGGAGGCCGGGCGCAGTATTTT. It translates to CATSDSTGGRAQYF.

This clonotype was counted between two and nine times. The chain couples TRBV2 to TRBJ1-2, with D unresolved. The CDR3 extends over 13 amino acids. Trimming removed 3 bases at V and 4 bases at J, with 9 bases between. Germline CDR1 SNHLY, CDR2 FYNNEI. CDR3 bases: TGTGCCAGCAGTGATTTAGGTACCTATGGCTACACCTTC. Translation: CASSDLGTYGYTF.

This clonotype was recorded at least ten times. V is TRBV6-6 and J is TRBJ2-3; 7 positions agree with TRBD2. The J segment lost 0 bases and the V segment lost 6 bases, leaving 3 bases of the junction unmatched. The CDR3 consists of 14 residues. The germline V gene encodes CDR1 MNHNY and CDR2 SVGAGI (reference sequence). CDR3 DNA sequence: TGTGCCAGCAGGAGCGGGGCTAGCACAGATACGCAGTATTTT. As protein: CASRSGASTDTQYF.

A word on this clonotype: A clone one base away is much larger, so this may be a read error. This sequence joins TRBV29-1 and TRBJ2-1; D may be TRBD1 (5 bases). Germline V lookup: CDR1 SQVTM, CDR2 ANQGSEA. This CDR3 has 10 residues. The CDR3 is CSANGAHEDF. The CDR3, as DNA: TGCAGCGCCAATGGGGCGCATGAAGACTTC.

The chain is built from TRBV3-1 and TRBJ2-1; D unclear. Trimming took off 0 bases at V and 3 bases at J, with 12 bases between the two ends. Germline V CDR1 and CDR2: LGHDT, YNNKEL (reference sequence). CDR3 length: 16 residues. CDR3 sequence reads: CASSQDRGWVYNEQFF. The CDR3 DNA follows: TGTGCCAGCAGCCAAGATAGAGGCTGGGTCTACAATGAGCAGTTCTTC.

CDR3: CSARAGQGYEQYF. CDR3 DNA sequence: TGCAGTGCTAGGGCCGGACAGGGGTACGAGCAGTACTTC. The J gene is TRBJ2-7, the V gene TRBV20-1; 9 bases line up with TRBD1. J lost 4 bases, V lost 3 bases, and 4 bases had no gene match. The CDR3 is made up of 13 amino acids. CDR1 is DFQATT, CDR2 SNEGSKA, per germline (reference sequence).

The chain links TRBV11-2 to TRBJ2-3, with D unresolved. Germline V gene lookup returns CDR1 SGHAT and CDR2 FQNNGV. V lost 5 bases to trimming and J lost 4 bases, with 19 bases between them. There are 16 residues in the CDR3. DNA for the CDR3: TGTGCCAGCAGCGCTAGTACCCTTACCGGGTCAGATACGCAGTATTTT. Residues: CASSASTLTGSDTQYF.

This chain joins TRBV6-1 and TRBJ1-1; tentative D call: TRBD1 (5 bases). There are 13 residues in the CDR3. The germline V gene has CDR1 MNHNS and CDR2 SASEGT. Trimming removed 10 bases from V and 6 bases from J, with 18 bases in between. The chain's CDR3 is CATQRQGRAEAFF. CDR3 nucleotide sequence: TGTGCCACACAAAGGCAGGGAAGGGCTGAAGCTTTCTTT.

This clonotype was seen a single time. This may come from a read error, since a much larger clone is one base off. V usage is TRBV3-1 and J usage is TRBJ1-1, with D unclear. CDR1 and CDR2 (germline): LGHDT, YNNKEL (reference sequence). CDR3 length: 12 amino acids. The CDR3 nucleotides are TGTACCAGCAGCCGGGAGAACACTGAAGCTTTCTTT. Translating gives CTSSRENTEAFF.

The CDR3 sequence is CAWSLSSAGEQFF. The DNA of the CDR3 is TGTGCCTGGAGTCTATCTAGCGCCGGTGAGCAGTTCTTC. The rearrangement joins TRBV30 to TRBJ2-1, with D possibly matching TRBD2 (6 bases). V was clipped by 2 bases and J by 9 bases, with 14 bases between them. The CDR3 spans 13 residues. The V gene's germline CDR1 is GTSNPN and CDR2 SVGIG (reference sequence).

In this sample, this clonotype turned up a few times. J is TRBJ2-3 and V is TRBV3-1; perhaps D is TRBD1 or TRBD2 (5 bases each). The V end was cut by 1 base, the J end by 6 bases, with 14 bases between. Germline CDR1 LGHDT, CDR2 YNNKEL (reference sequence). This CDR3 contains 15 residues. CDR3 in amino acids: CASSQGEGFGDTQYF. As DNA, the CDR3 is TGTGCCAGCAGCCAAGGCGAGGGGTTTGGTGATACGCAGTATTTT.

There are many counts of this clonotype. The chain joins TRBV7-6 to TRBJ1-1, with D possibly being TRBD1 (5 bases). The CDR3 runs to 13 residues. Trimming left V 4 bases short and J 1 base short, with 7 bases between. In germline, CDR1 is SGHVS, CDR2 FNYEAQ. The CDR3 coding sequence is TGTGCCAGCAGCTGGGGGTCGAACACTGAAGCTTTCTTT. Protein product: CASSWGSNTEAFF.

This clonotype was seen only a few times. The chain links TRBV9 to TRBJ2-1, with TRBD2 identical over 12 bases. Germline V gene data show CDR1 as SGDLS and CDR2 as YYNGEE. The CDR3 contains 18 residues. V lost 0 bases to trimming and J lost 7 bases; unmatched junction nucleotides: 11. The CDR3 protein is CASSVVSSSGGDLNEQFF. The CDR3 region has the DNA TGTGCCAGCAGCGTAGTAAGCTCTAGCGGGGGGGATTTGAATGAGCAGTTCTTC.

The V call is TRBV5-4, the J call TRBJ2-7, with a possible D match to TRBD2 (6 bases). V gave up 4 bases and J gave up 2 bases, with 13 bases separating them. Germline loops: CDR1 SGHNT, CDR2 YYREEE (reference sequence). CDR3 length equals 14 residues. CDR3 bases: TGTGCCAGCAGCCCGGGGCGGGGCGCCTACGAGCAGTACTTC. This sequence encodes CASSPGRGAYEQYF.

The V and J genes are TRBV16 and TRBJ1-5; tentatively, D is TRBD1 (6 bases). V shed 0 bases and J shed 7 bases, with 13 bases lying between them. Germline loops: CDR1 KGHSY, CDR2 FQNENV. This CDR3 is built from 15 residues. CDR3 sequence reads: CASSQSTGGGQPQHF. The CDR3 nucleotides are TGTGCCAGCAGCCAATCGACGGGGGGCGGACAGCCCCAGCATTTT.

This clonotype occurred a few times. The chain employs TRBV3-1 and TRBJ2-5, with TRBD2 matching 8 bases. The CDR3 runs to 16 residues. CDR1 LGHDT and CDR2 YNNKEL come from the germline V gene (reference sequence). V shed 4 bases, J shed 1 base, and the junction held 8 bases outside the gene matches. This CDR3 is CASSRGVAGSQETQYF. CDR3 in DNA: TGTGCCAGCAGCCGAGGAGTAGCGGGGTCCCAAGAGACCCAGTACTTC.

J is TRBJ1-5 and V is TRBV20-1, with D maybe TRBD1 (5 bases). CDR3 length: 16 amino acids. The germline gives CDR1 DFQATT, CDR2 SNEGSKA (reference sequence). The V end lost 4 bases, the J end lost 0 bases, and 16 bases lay between the germline ends. This CDR3 is CSANNRNGGSNQPQHF. The CDR3 region has the DNA TGCAGTGCTAATAACAGGAATGGGGGTAGCAATCAGCCCCAGCATTTT.

This clonotype was counted a few times. The chain couples TRBV12-3 or TRBV12-4 to TRBJ2-2; D is possibly TRBD1 or TRBD2 (6 bases each). V lost 5 bases and J 0 bases, leaving 13 bases between the germline ends. The CDR3 contains 16 residues. In nucleotides, the CDR3 is TGTGCCAGCAGTCACCACAGGGACTCGAACACCGGGGAGCTGTTTTTT. Protein sequence: CASSHHRDSNTGELFF.

This clonotype appeared a few times. A much larger clone lies one base from this, so it may be a read error. The chain employs TRBV6-2 or TRBV6-3 and TRBJ2-7, with 10 bases fitting TRBD1. The CDR3 length is 13 residues. V lost 4 bases, J lost 3 bases, and 0 bases stayed unmatched. Per the germline V gene, CDR1 is MNHEY and CDR2 is SVGEGT. CDR3 residues: CASSWTGGYEQYF. The CDR3 DNA is TGTGCCAGCAGTTGGACAGGGGGCTACGAGCAGTACTTC.